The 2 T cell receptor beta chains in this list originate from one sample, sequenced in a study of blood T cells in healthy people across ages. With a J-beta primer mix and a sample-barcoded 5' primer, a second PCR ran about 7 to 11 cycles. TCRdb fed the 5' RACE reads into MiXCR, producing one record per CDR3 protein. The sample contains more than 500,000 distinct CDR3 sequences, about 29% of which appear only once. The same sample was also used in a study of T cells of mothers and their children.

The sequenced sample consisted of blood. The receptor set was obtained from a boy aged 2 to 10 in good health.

The CDR3 DNA is TGCAGTGCTAGTCCCAGCGGGAGGTTCAATGAGCAGTTCTTC. Protein: CSASPSGRFNEQFF. This sequence joins TRBV20-1 and TRBJ2-1; 9 bases align to TRBD2. This CDR3 region has 14 residues. V lost 3 bases, J lost 6 bases, and 6 bases stayed unmatched. Per germline, CDR1 DFQATT and CDR2 SNEGSKA (reference sequence).

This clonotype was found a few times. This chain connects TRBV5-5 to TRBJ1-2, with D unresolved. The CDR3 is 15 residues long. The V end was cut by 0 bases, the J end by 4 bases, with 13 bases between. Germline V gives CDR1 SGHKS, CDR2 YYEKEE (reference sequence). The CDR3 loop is CASSLELVLVYGYTF. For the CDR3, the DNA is TGTGCCAGCAGCTTGGAGCTGGTTCTGGTCTATGGCTACACCTTC. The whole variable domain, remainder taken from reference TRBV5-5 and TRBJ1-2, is DAGVTQSPTHLIKTRGQQVTLRCSPISGHKSVSWYQQVLGQGPQFIFQYYEKEERGRGNFPDRFSARQFPNYSSELNVNALLLGDSALYLCASSLELVLVYGYTFGSGTRLTVV.